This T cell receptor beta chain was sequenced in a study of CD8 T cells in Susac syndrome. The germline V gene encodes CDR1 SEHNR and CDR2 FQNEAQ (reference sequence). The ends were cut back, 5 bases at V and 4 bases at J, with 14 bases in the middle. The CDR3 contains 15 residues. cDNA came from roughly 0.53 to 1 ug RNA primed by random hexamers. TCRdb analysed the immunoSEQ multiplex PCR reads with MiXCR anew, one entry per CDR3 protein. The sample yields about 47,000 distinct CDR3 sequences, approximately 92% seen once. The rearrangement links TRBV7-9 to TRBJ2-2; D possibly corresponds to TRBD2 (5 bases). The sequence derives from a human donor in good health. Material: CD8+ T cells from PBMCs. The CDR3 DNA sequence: TGTGCCAGCAGCCCGGATCCGGGAATCACCGGGGAGCTGTTTTTT. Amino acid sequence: CASSPDPGITGELFF.